One T cell receptor beta chain is described in this entry. The antigen remains undetermined. The record originates from a study of cytomegalovirus exposure and HLA in healthy donors. Sequencing used immunoSEQ multiplex PCR; TCRdb keeps in-frame clones, though not all of them. The table shows around 300,000 clones, with approximately 88% occurring only once. Findings and limits, study-wide: The finding came from a later analysis; first-cohort TCR clusters tended to co-occur in the 95 to 150 validation repertoires.

Trimming cost V 3 bases and J 7 bases; bases outside gene matches: 1. The germline CDR1 and CDR2 sequences are SGHTS and YDEGEE. The CDR3 consists of 14 residues. V is TRBV5-8 and J is TRBJ1-6, with TRBD1 matching over 10 bases. Sequenced input: PBMCs. This TCR came from a man under 40 in good health and CMV-seronegative. In DNA, the CDR3 is TGTGCCAGCAGCTGGGGACAGGGGAATTCACCCCTCCACTTT. This encodes CASSWGQGNSPLHF. Full variable domain (outside the CDR3, taken from reference TRBV5-8 and TRBJ1-6): EAGVTQSPTHLIKTRGQQATLRCSPISGHTSVYWYQQALGLGLQFLLWYDEGEERNRGNFPPRFSGRQFPNYSSELNVNALELEDSALYLCASSWGQGNSPLHFGNGTRLTVT.